This TCR beta chain comes out of a study of cytomegalovirus exposure and HLA in healthy donors. Findings and caveats of the study: Confirmation in vitro established that three CMV-associated chains were specific for CMV antigens. A list of approximately 160 TCR beta chains associated with cytomegalovirus was given. A later analysis showed HLA-associated TCR beta chains outstripping equally common others in clonal expansion.

PCR was performed using 60 Vbeta and 13 Jbeta primers. Method: immunoSEQ multiplex PCR; TCRdb's copy keeps in-frame clones and lacks some. The sample holds some 180,000 clones, 84% seen once. As concerns this clone: No antigen is known for it.

This CDR3 comprises 12 residues. The germline V and J ends were trimmed by 2 bases and 3 bases, with 8 bases remaining between them. CDR1 and CDR2 from the germline V gene are SQVTM and ANQGSEA. The clonotype originates from a girl aged 2 to 10 in good health and CMV-seropositive. V usage is TRBV29-1 and J usage is TRBJ2-7; D gene uncertain. The sample taken for sequencing was PBMCs. In DNA form, the CDR3 reads TGCAGCGTTGAACTAGGAAACTACGAGCAGTACTTC. It translates to CSVELGNYEQYF.